The 23 T cell receptor beta chains given below trace back to one sample, sequenced in a study of molecular identifiers for immune sequencing clone quantification. Via MiXCR, TCRdb re-called the PCR reads, giving one row per CDR3 protein. The table has approximately 41,000 distinct CDR3 sequences, about a fifth seen once. Sample: naive CD8+ T cells from blood, with Jurkat cell RNA spiked in. This sample's subset: FACS-sorted CD8+CD4-CCR7+CD45RA+ naive T cells. These receptors originate from a human donor in good health. Some libraries in this study had Jurkat cell RNA spiked in.

This clonotype was observed at least ten times. The V gene is TRBV28, the J gene TRBJ2-2; 8 nucleotides agree with TRBD1. V shed 5 bases and J 4 bases; nucleotides not matched to a gene: 12. The CDR3 sequence is 17 residues long. Germline loops: CDR1 MDHEN, CDR2 SYDVKM. The CDR3, as DNA: TGTGCCAGCAGTGGGAGGACAGGGTATCTGGGCACCGGGGAGCTGTTTTTT. It translates to CASSGRTGYLGTGELFF.

This clonotype was seen ten or more times. V and J are TRBV10-2 and TRBJ2-3; TRBD1 aligns across 7 bases. This CDR3 comprises 16 residues. Germline V gene data show CDR1 as WSHSY and CDR2 as SAAADI. Trimming at V came to 3 bases and at J to 4 bases, leaving 10 bases not matched to a gene. The CDR3: CASSDQDRIVADTQYF. The CDR3 bases are TGCGCCAGCAGTGACCAGGACAGGATTGTGGCAGATACGCAGTATTTT.

The chain carries TRBV3-1 and TRBJ2-2, with 8 bases identical to TRBD2. The J segment lost 4 bases and the V segment lost 4 bases, leaving 5 bases of the junction unmatched. Germline V lookup: CDR1 LGHDT, CDR2 YNNKEL (reference sequence). The CDR3 spans 15 residues. CDR3: CASSLMLAGTGELFF. The CDR3 region has the DNA TGTGCCAGCAGCCTCATGCTAGCGGGCACCGGGGAGCTGTTTTTT.

This clonotype was seen repeatedly, ten times or more. The V and J genes are TRBV19 and TRBJ2-6, with no clear D. This CDR3 has 19 amino acids. The germline CDR1 and CDR2 sequences are LNHDA and SQIVND (reference sequence). Trimming shortened V by 3 bases and J by 1 base, and 19 bases separated the two germline ends. The DNA for the CDR3 is TGTGCCAGTAGTATTGAGGTCGTGGGCAGGCCATCTGGGGCCAACGTCCTGACTTTC. The encoded protein is CASSIEVVGRPSGANVLTF.

This clonotype was recorded at least ten times. The chain employs TRBV19 and TRBJ2-3; D is perhaps TRBD2 (6 bases). This CDR3 is built from 14 residues. V lost 9 bases and J 5 bases, leaving 18 bases between the germline ends. CDR1 LNHDA and CDR2 SQIVND come from the germline V gene (reference sequence). The CDR3 loop reads CASTEGSWGDTQYF. The CDR3 bases are TGTGCCAGCACGGAGGGCAGTTGGGGAGATACGCAGTATTTT.

This clonotype was detected ten times or more. This sequence joins TRBV7-9 and TRBJ2-3, with D perhaps TRBD2 (5 bases). V gave up 5 bases and J gave up 4 bases, with 19 bases separating them. Per the germline V gene, CDR1 is SEHNR and CDR2 is FQNEAQ (reference sequence). The CDR3 is 16 residues long. DNA for the CDR3: TGTGCCAGCAGCGCAAGTCTGGGCGGGCAGGCAGATACGCAGTATTTT. The encoded protein is CASSASLGGQADTQYF.

The table lists this clonotype with many counts. This chain connects TRBV4-1 to TRBJ2-1; D is perhaps TRBD2 (6 bases). The CDR3 length is 14 residues. Germline CDR1 reads MGHRA; CDR2 reads YSYEKL. V lost 3 bases, J lost 4 bases, and 10 bases lay in between. The CDR3 spells CASSQGLGYNEQFF. Here the CDR3 DNA reads TGCGCCAGCAGCCAGGGACTGGGGTACAATGAGCAGTTCTTC.

This clonotype was counted ten times or more. The chain recombines TRBV13 with TRBJ2-7; D is unresolved. The CDR3 has 14 residues. The V end lost 5 bases, the J end lost 1 base, and 12 bases lay between the germline ends. Germline V CDR1 and CDR2: PRHDT, FYEKMQ (reference sequence). The CDR3 coding sequence is TGTGCCAGCAGCCCCGGGCTGGGGTCCTACGAGCAGTACTTC. Translated: CASSPGLGSYEQYF.

The rearrangement uses TRBV7-9 and TRBJ2-7, with 9 bases fitting TRBD2. The J segment lost 6 bases and the V segment lost 1 base, leaving 1 base of the junction unmatched. The germline gives CDR1 SEHNR, CDR2 FQNEAQ (reference sequence). The CDR3 is 13 amino acids. CDR3 sequence reads: CASSLGSGSEQYF. Here the CDR3 DNA reads TGTGCCAGCAGCTTAGGTAGCGGGAGCGAGCAGTACTTC.

This clonotype showed up many times. CDR3 protein: CASSSRQPMNTEAFF. The DNA of the CDR3 is TGTGCCAGCAGCTCGCGGCAGCCCATGAACACTGAAGCTTTCTTT. J is TRBJ1-1 and V is TRBV13; D not resolved. The CDR3 contains 15 residues. Trimming left V 4 bases short and J 0 bases short, with 12 bases between. Germline CDR1 PRHDT, CDR2 FYEKMQ (reference sequence). Using reference TRBV13 and TRBJ1-1 for the parts outside the CDR3, the full variable domain is AAGVIQSPRHLIKEKRETATLKCYPIPRHDTVYWYQQGPGQDPQFLISFYEKMQSDKGSIPDRFSAQQFSDYHSELNMSSLELGDSALYFCASSSRQPMNTEAFFGQGTRLTVV.

The J gene is TRBJ2-3, the V gene TRBV27; no definite D call. The CDR3 extends over 15 amino acids. V lost 5 bases, J lost 0 bases, and 12 bases lay in between. CDR1 is MNHEY and CDR2 is SMNVEV in the germline V gene (reference sequence). The chain's CDR3 is CASSVMKSSTDTQYF. CDR3 coding DNA: TGTGCCAGCAGTGTAATGAAATCTAGCACAGATACGCAGTATTTT.

This clonotype was observed many times. The CDR3 spells CAWTSNTGELFF. The CDR3 nucleotides read TGTGCCTGGACCTCGAACACCGGGGAGCTGTTTTTT. The rearrangement uses TRBV30 and TRBJ2-2, with D unresolved. Germline CDR1 is GTSNPN and CDR2 is SVGIG (reference sequence). The CDR3 totals 12 residues. V shed 4 bases and J shed 0 bases, with 3 bases lying between them.

On this clonotype itself: A read error may produce the germline difference seen at one junction end. V gene TRBV4-3 combines with J gene TRBJ2-4, with unresolved D. The V gene's germline CDR1 is LGHNA and CDR2 YSLEER. CDR3 length: 14 amino acids. The CDR3 bases are TGCGCCAACAGCCAAGATCCGGCCAAAAACACTCAGTACTTC. Its protein is CANSQDPAKNTQYF.

This clonotype was counted at least ten times. The chain is built from TRBV10-3 and TRBJ1-2; 7 bases fit TRBD1. Germline-derived CDR1 and CDR2 are ENHRY and SYGVKD. There are 16 residues in the CDR3. With 0 bases clipped from V and 3 bases from J, the junction kept 7 bases outside the gene matches. The CDR3 here is CAISESAGGPHYGYTF. CDR3 nucleotide sequence: TGTGCCATCAGTGAGTCGGCAGGGGGTCCCCACTATGGCTACACCTTC.

Comments on this clonotype: At one boundary the junction diverges from the germline segment, which might be a read error. The chain recombines TRBV6-2 or TRBV6-3 with TRBJ2-3; no reliable D call. Germline V gene lookup returns CDR1 MNHEY and CDR2 SVGEGT. There are 11 residues in the CDR3. In DNA form, the CDR3 reads TGTGCTAGCAGTCGAACAGATACGCCGTATTTT. Its protein product is CASSRTDTPYF.

The rearrangement uses TRBV12-3 or TRBV12-4 and TRBJ2-1; D ambiguous. The CDR3 covers 13 residues. V lost 6 bases and J 4 bases, leaving 10 bases between the germline ends. The CDR3 reads CASSVGLYNEQFF. CDR3 nucleotide sequence: TGTGCCAGCAGCGTCGGGCTATACAATGAGCAGTTCTTC.

This clonotype was detected many times. The genes are TRBV7-3 and TRBJ2-5; D is unclear. Germline assignment: CDR1 SGHTA and CDR2 FQGTGA. V shed 3 bases and J shed 5 bases, with 10 bases lying between them. The CDR3 length is 13 residues. CDR3 loop: CASSFTGAETQYF. The DNA of the CDR3 is TGTGCCAGCAGCTTCACTGGAGCGGAGACCCAGTACTTC.

In this sample, this clonotype turned up many times. The chain recombines TRBV6-1 with TRBJ2-5, with 8 positions matching TRBD2. V gave up 1 base and J gave up 0 bases; unmatched junction bases: 7. The CDR3 spans 17 residues. The germline CDR1 and CDR2 sequences are MNHNS and SASEGT. The CDR3 loop reads CASSEGFAGGHQETQYF. The CDR3 DNA follows: TGTGCCAGCAGTGAAGGTTTTGCGGGGGGACACCAAGAGACCCAGTACTTC.

This clonotype was counted many times. V usage is TRBV6-2 or TRBV6-3 and J usage is TRBJ2-5; TRBD2 matches 10 bases. Trimming at V came to 7 bases and at J to 2 bases, leaving 7 bases not matched to a gene. The CDR3 runs 15 residues. CDR1 is MNHEY and CDR2 is SVGEGT in the germline V gene. Written as DNA, the CDR3 is TGTGCCAGCACCTTACTAGCGGGACCTCAAGAGACCCAGTACTTC. Translated, it gives CASTLLAGPQETQYF.

This clonotype has at least ten counts. The chain joins TRBV4-1 to TRBJ2-7; D is uncertain. Trimming took off 1 base at V and 7 bases at J, with 5 bases between the two ends. The CDR3 contains 11 residues. In germline, CDR1 is MGHRA, CDR2 YSYEKL. The CDR3 region is CASSQAGEQYF. The CDR3 nucleotides are TGCGCCAGCAGCCAAGCGGGTGAGCAGTACTTC.

The sample holds many counts of this clonotype. V gene TRBV20-1 combines with J gene TRBJ2-1; a weak D match, TRBD2 (5 bases). Looked up from germline, CDR1 is DFQATT and CDR2 is SNEGSKA (reference sequence). V was pared by 5 bases and J by 5 bases, with 16 bases between. The CDR3 spans 14 residues. As DNA, the CDR3 is TGCAGTGCTTCCCTGGCGGGCTGGGACAATGAGCAGTTCTTC. The encoded protein is CSASLAGWDNEQFF.

In its sample, this clonotype was seen many times. This rearrangement joins TRBV14 to TRBJ2-7; D gene unclear. The CDR3 is made up of 13 amino acids. The germline V gene has CDR1 SGHDN and CDR2 FVKESK. Trimming removed 0 bases from V and 5 bases from J, with 8 bases in between. CDR3 loop: CASSQDRVHEQYF. In DNA form, the CDR3 reads TGTGCCAGCAGCCAAGATAGGGTCCACGAGCAGTACTTC.

The sample holds many counts of this clonotype. The rearrangement uses TRBV14 and TRBJ2-7; 7 bases are shared with TRBD1. This CDR3 is 15 amino acids long. The V segment lost 4 bases and the J segment 3 bases; nucleotides outside the gene matches: 9. Germline CDR1 SGHDN, CDR2 FVKESK. CDR3: CASSPQGTPFYEQYF. The CDR3 bases are TGTGCCAGCAGCCCACAGGGGACCCCTTTCTACGAGCAGTACTTC.